A selection of T cell receptor beta chains follows, all from one sample in a study of early T cells in non-severe SARS-CoV-2 infection. TCRdb reprocessed the 5' RACE reads with MiXCR, giving one entry per CDR3 protein. This sample yields tens of thousands of distinct CDR3 sequences, of which 8.5% to 10% are seen a single time; 8.6% belongs to the top ten. Sequenced input: whole blood. The source is an adult who was a healthcare worker with PCR-confirmed SARS-CoV-2 infection or an uninfected control (not recorded which). The CDR3 runs from the conserved cysteine through the conserved F or W. Each record gives: clone size, J gene, V gene, D gene, CDR3 DNA, CDR3 protein. The D gene is left open where the match is weak. Clone size is shown for a subset of rows, as once, few, many or a class of expanded clone.

.,TRBJ2-2,TRBV7-2,.,TGTGCCAGCAGCACCCGGCGAACCGGGGAGCTGTTTTTT,CASSTRRTGELFF
few,TRBJ1-5,TRBV18,TRBD1,TGTGCCAGCTCGCTTACAGGGGCAAGCAATCAGCCCCAGCATTTT,CASSLTGASNQPQHF
few,TRBJ2-5,TRBV6-2/TRBV6-3,TRBD1,TGTGCCAGCAGGTCTACAGGGGTCCGGGAGACCCAGTACTTC,CASRSTGVRETQYF
.,TRBJ1-5,TRBV27,.,TGTGCCAGCAGTTCCACGCCGCAACTACGAGGCAATCAGCCCCAGCATTTT,CASSSTPQLRGNQPQHF
many,TRBJ2-1,TRBV15,.,TGTGCCACCAGCAGACGCAGGCAGGCGTTCTCCGACAATGAGCAGTTCTTC,CATSRRRQAFSDNEQFF
.,TRBJ2-1,TRBV10-3,TRBD1,TGTGCCATCAGGATGGACAGGGGTGGGAATGAGCAGTTCTTC,CAIRMDRGGNEQFF
many,TRBJ1-1,TRBV2,TRBD1,TGTGCCAGCAGTCAGGGACAGGGGATCACTGAAGCTTTCTTT,CASSQGQGITEAFF
few,TRBJ2-7,TRBV6-4,TRBD2,TGTGCCAGCAGTTTTATGATGACTAGCGGGAGATCCGAGCAGTACTTC,CASSFMMTSGRSEQYF
few,TRBJ2-2,TRBV2,.,TGTGCCAGCAGTGAACAGGGGGGTTCGAGCACCGGGGAGCTGTTTTTT,CASSEQGGSSTGELFF
many,TRBJ1-2,TRBV29-1,TRBD1,TGCAGCGTTGGAGACAGGGAGTCGTCCTATGGCTACACCTTC,CSVGDRESSYGYTF
many,TRBJ1-5,TRBV20-1,.,TGCAGTGCTAGAGATGTCAACGGGGGCAAGCAGCCCCAGCATTTT,CSARDVNGGKQPQHF
.,TRBJ2-1,TRBV7-2,.,TGTGCCAGCAGCTTAGGGGCTACCGCCCGTTACAATGAGCAGTTCTTC,CASSLGATARYNEQFF
many,TRBJ2-7,TRBV10-3,TRBD1,TGTGCCATCAGTGAGAACCCCGGGACAGGGGGCTCCTACGAGCAGTACTTC,CAISENPGTGGSYEQYF
.,TRBJ2-5,TRBV18,.,TGTGCCAGCAAACCGGGACGGGGAGAAGGAGAGACCCAGTACTTC,CASKPGRGEGETQYF
many,TRBJ2-3,TRBV7-9,TRBD2,TGTGCCAGCAGCCGGACTAGCGGGATGACAGATACGCAGTATTTT,CASSRTSGMTDTQYF
few,TRBJ2-5,TRBV7-2,.,TGTGCCAGCAGCTTTATAACTCATCAAGAGACCCAGTACTTC,CASSFITHQETQYF
many,TRBJ2-1,TRBV4-1,TRBD2,TGCGCCAGCAGCCAAGAGGCTAGCGGGAGCCCAAGCTCCTACAATGAGCAGTTCTTC,CASSQEASGSPSSYNEQFF
few,TRBJ2-3,TRBV10-3,.,TGTGCCATCAGTGTGGGCGGGGCCCGGGAAGATACGCAGTATTTT,CAISVGGAREDTQYF
many,TRBJ2-3,TRBV7-9,TRBD2,TGTGCCAGCAGCCCCCCCCGGGGACTAGCGGGAGATACGCAGTATTTT,CASSPPRGLAGDTQYF
many,TRBJ2-1,TRBV12-3/TRBV12-4,.,TGTGCCAGCAGTTTAATGGGGGCTTACAATGAGCAGTTCTTC,CASSLMGAYNEQFF
many,TRBJ2-3,TRBV15,TRBD2,TGTGCCACCAGCAGAGAGAGGACTAGGGCGGCTACAACGCAGTATTTT,CATSRERTRAATTQYF
many,TRBJ1-5,TRBV19,TRBD1,TGTGCCAGTATGCGGGAGGGGGCCCTTAGCAATCAGCCCCAGCATTTT,CASMREGALSNQPQHF
many,TRBJ2-3,TRBV7-9,.,TGTGCCAGCAGCTTTCCCACTCGGGAACAGGACACAGATACGCAGTATTTT,CASSFPTREQDTDTQYF
few,TRBJ2-1,TRBV4-3,.,TGCGCCAGCAGCTACGGGTCCTACAATGAGCAGTTCTTC,CASSYGSYNEQFF
many,TRBJ2-5,TRBV20-1,.,TGCAGTGCTAGAGATGAGCGGCAAGAGACCCAGTACTTC,CSARDERQETQYF
.,TRBJ2-2,TRBV25-1,.,TGTGCCAGCAGTCCCCACTCCCCGAACACCGGGGAGCTGTTTTTT,CASSPHSPNTGELFF
many,TRBJ2-3,TRBV29-1,.,TGCAGCGTTCTGGGGGCTCAGGGGCCCGCGGCAGATACGCAGTATTTT,CSVLGAQGPAADTQYF
many,TRBJ1-1,TRBV7-9,.,TGTGCCAGCAGCGCTTATCAGGGGACTGAAGCTTTCTTT,CASSAYQGTEAFF
many,TRBJ2-3,TRBV7-2,.,TGTGCCAGCAGCTTAGAGAGCTTGCTATCAACAGATACGCAGTATTTT,CASSLESLLSTDTQYF
.,TRBJ2-4,TRBV6-5,.,TGTGCCAGCAGCCCAGGCGTCATTCAGTACTTC,CASSPGVIQYF
few,TRBJ2-3,TRBV5-1,.,TGCGCCAGCAGCCCTGACACAGATACGCAGTATTTT,CASSPDTDTQYF
many,TRBJ1-2,TRBV20-1,.,TGCAGTGCTAGGCTATCGGGCAGGCAGATCTACACCTTC,CSARLSGRQIYTF
many,TRBJ2-5,TRBV7-9,.,TGTGCCAGCAGCTTATTTCGGGAGACCCAGTACTTC,CASSLFRETQYF
many,TRBJ2-3,TRBV6-6,TRBD2,TGTGCCAGCAGTTACCCCGCGACTAGCGGGAAAGATACGCAGTATTTT,CASSYPATSGKDTQYF
many,TRBJ1-2,TRBV30,.,TGTGCCTGGAGTGTTGACAGTGGGCTTGGCTACACCTTC,CAWSVDSGLGYTF
many,TRBJ2-1,TRBV11-3,.,TGTGCCAGCAGCTTAGGTTGGAATGAGCAGTTCTTC,CASSLGWNEQFF
many,TRBJ2-2,TRBV27,.,TGTGCCAGCAGGGGACGGAACACCGGGGAGCTGTTTTTT,CASRGRNTGELFF